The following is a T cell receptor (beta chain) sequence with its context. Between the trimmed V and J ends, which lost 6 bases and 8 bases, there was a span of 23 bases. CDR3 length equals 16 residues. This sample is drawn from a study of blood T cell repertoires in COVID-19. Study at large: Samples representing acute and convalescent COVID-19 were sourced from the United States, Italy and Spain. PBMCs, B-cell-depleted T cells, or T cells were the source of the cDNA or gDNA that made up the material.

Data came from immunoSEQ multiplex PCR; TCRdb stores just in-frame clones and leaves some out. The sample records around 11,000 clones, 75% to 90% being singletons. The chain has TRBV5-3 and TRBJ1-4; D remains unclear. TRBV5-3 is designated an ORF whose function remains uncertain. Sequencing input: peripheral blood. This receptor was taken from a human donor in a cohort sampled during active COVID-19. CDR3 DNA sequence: TGTGCCAGAAACGTTAATTGGCGGCTAGGGAGGGAAAAACTGTTTTTT. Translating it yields CARNVNWRLGREKLFF.